These 6 T cell receptor beta chains were sequenced from one sample in a study of OX40 agonist ivuxolimab in advanced cancers. Using immunoSEQ multiplex PCR, the repertoire was profiled, and TCRdb retains in-frame clones only, with some absent. The sample includes about 83,000 clones, approximately 85% seen only once; the top ten take 0.5% to 0.85%. Here the sequenced sample was CD4+ or CD8+ T cells sorted from blood, taken in a trial of the OX40 agonist ivuxolimab. The source is an adult with an advanced solid tumor such as melanoma, head and neck, liver or kidney cancer.

This clone has a single count. The chain couples TRBV7-9 to TRBJ2-3, with 11 bases aligning to TRBD1. Trimming removed 4 bases from V and 1 base from J; junction bases left unmatched: 1. This CDR3 is built from 15 residues. From germline, CDR1 is SEHNR and CDR2 FQNEAQ (reference sequence). As DNA, the CDR3 is TGTGCCAGCAGCTCGGACAGGGGGCGCACAGATACGCAGTATTTT. This translates into CASSSDRGRTDTQYF.

This clone has only one observation. The chain links TRBV9 to TRBJ1-4, with TRBD1 matching over 7 bases. This CDR3 is built from 15 residues. CDR1 and CDR2 from the germline V gene are SGDLS and YYNGEE. Trimming took 0 bases from V and 8 from J; bases not matched to a gene: 7. CDR3 bases: TGTGCCAGCAGCGTAGGGACAGGATTGGAAGAAAAACTGTTTTTT. Its protein is CASSVGTGLEEKLFF. Together with reference TRBV9 and TRBJ1-4, the CDR3 gives the full variable domain: DSGVTQTPKHLITATGQRVTLRCSPRSGDLSVYWYQQSLDQGLQFLIQYYNGEERAKGNILERFSAQQFPDLHSELNLSSLELGDSALYFCASSVGTGLEEKLFFGSGTQLSVL.

The chain employs TRBV5-4 and TRBJ1-1; D is perhaps TRBD1 (5 bases). Germline CDR1 reads SGHNT; CDR2 reads YYREEE (reference sequence). Trimming took 4 bases from V and 0 from J, leaving 16 bases between them. This CDR3 contains 16 residues. The CDR3 nucleotides read TGTGCCAGCAGCCACTATCGACAGTCCCTGAACACTGAAGCTTTCTTT. Amino acids: CASSHYRQSLNTEAFF. Full variable domain (remainder filled in from reference TRBV5-4 and TRBJ1-1): ETGVTQSPTHLIKTRGQQVTLRCSSQSGHNTVSWYQQALGQGPQFIFQYYREEENGRGNFPPRFSGLQFPNYSSELNVNALELDDSALYLCASSHYRQSLNTEAFFGQGTRLTVV.

This chain uses TRBV10-2 with TRBJ2-2; possible D gene TRBD2, 6 bases. Germline CDR1 and CDR2: WSHSY and SAAADI. CDR3 size: 16 residues. Trimming cost V 6 bases and J 4 bases, with 18 bases left between them. The CDR3 DNA reads TGCGCCAGCAGCAAAGAGGGGACTCGCATCACCGGGGAGCTGTTTTTT. Encoded protein: CASSKEGTRITGELFF.

The V and J genes are TRBV19 and TRBJ1-2; D might be TRBD1 (6 bases). Looked up from germline, CDR1 is LNHDA and CDR2 is SQIVND (reference sequence). V gave up 5 bases and J gave up 8 bases, with 21 bases separating them. The CDR3 extends over 15 amino acids. The CDR3: CASSPTGFAIQGYTF. DNA of the CDR3: TGTGCCAGTAGTCCGACAGGTTTCGCAATTCAGGGCTACACCTTC.

V gene TRBV2 combines with J gene TRBJ1-1; tentative D call: TRBD1 (5 bases). This CDR3 has 15 amino acids. V lost 11 bases to trimming and J lost 1 base, with 20 bases between them. The germline V gene encodes CDR1 SNHLY and CDR2 FYNNEI. The CDR3 loop reads CAGSNLGEGNTEAFF. The CDR3 bases are TGTGCCGGCTCCAACCTGGGGGAGGGGAACACTGAAGCTTTCTTT.